This T cell receptor (beta chain) was documented in a study of T-cell reconstitution after alpha-beta-depleted transplantation in children. Using unique molecular identifiers, the investigators prepared the TCRbeta library. TCRdb independently ran MiXCR on the PCR reads; one entry per CDR3 protein. The table lists about 70,000 distinct CDR3 sequences, 9.5% to 13% of them singletons. This clonotype occurred many times. This CDR3 has 12 residues. Between the trimmed V and J ends, which lost 5 bases and 2 bases, there was a span of 7 bases. Germline V gene data show CDR1 as SEHNR and CDR2 as FQNEAQ (reference sequence).

This chain connects TRBV7-9 to TRBJ2-7, with D unclear. This TCR was sampled from a boy aged 5-17 years with acute myeloid leukemia, due to receive a stem cell transplant. The sample was PBMCs, taken before TCRalphabeta/CD19-depleted stem cell transplant. CDR3 protein: CASSPLTYEQYF. CDR3 nucleotides: TGTGCCAGCAGCCCCCTTACCTACGAGCAGTACTTC. Complete variable domain (other parts from reference TRBV7-9 and TRBJ2-7): DTGVSQNPRHKITKRGQNVTFRCDPISEHNRLYWYRQTLGQGPEFLTYFQNEAQLEKSRLLSDRFSAERPKGSFSTLEIQRTEQGDSAMYLCASSPLTYEQYFGPGTRLTVT.